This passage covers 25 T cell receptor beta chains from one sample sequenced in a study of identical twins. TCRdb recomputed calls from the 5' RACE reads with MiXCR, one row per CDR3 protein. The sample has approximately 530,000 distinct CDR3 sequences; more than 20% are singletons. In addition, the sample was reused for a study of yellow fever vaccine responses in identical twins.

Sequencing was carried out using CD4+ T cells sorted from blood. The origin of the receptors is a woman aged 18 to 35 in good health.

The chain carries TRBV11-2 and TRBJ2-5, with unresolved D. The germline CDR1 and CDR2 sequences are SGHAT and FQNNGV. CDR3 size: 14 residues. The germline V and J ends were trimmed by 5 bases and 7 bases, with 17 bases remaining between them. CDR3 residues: CASSQNGVPGTQYF. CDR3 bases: TGTGCCAGCAGCCAAAATGGGGTTCCGGGGACCCAGTACTTC.

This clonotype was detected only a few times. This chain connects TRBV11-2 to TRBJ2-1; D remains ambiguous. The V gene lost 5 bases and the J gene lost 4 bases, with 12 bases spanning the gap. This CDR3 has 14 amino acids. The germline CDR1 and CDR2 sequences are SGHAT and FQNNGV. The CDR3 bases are TGTGCCAGCAGCCCCCCCCCGATATACAATGAGCAGTTCTTC. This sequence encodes CASSPPPIYNEQFF.

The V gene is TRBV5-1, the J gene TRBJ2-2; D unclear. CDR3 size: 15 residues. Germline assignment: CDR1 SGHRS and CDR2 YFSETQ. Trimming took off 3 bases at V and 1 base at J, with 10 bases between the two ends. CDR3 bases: TGCGCCAGCAGCTCCGGGTTCGGGAACACCGGGGAGCTGTTTTTT. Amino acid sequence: CASSSGFGNTGELFF.

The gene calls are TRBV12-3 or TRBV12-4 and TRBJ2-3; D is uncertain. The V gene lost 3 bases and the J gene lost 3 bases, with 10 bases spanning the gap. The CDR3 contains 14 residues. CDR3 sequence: CASSLVSLTDTQYF. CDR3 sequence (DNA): TGTGCCAGCAGTTTGGTATCCTTGACAGATACGCAGTATTTT.

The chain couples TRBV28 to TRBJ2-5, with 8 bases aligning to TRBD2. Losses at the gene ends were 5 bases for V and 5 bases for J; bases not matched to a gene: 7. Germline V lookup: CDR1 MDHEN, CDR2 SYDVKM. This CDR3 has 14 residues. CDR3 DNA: TGTGCCAGCAGTCCATATGGCGGGAGGGAGACCCAGTACTTC. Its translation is CASSPYGGRETQYF. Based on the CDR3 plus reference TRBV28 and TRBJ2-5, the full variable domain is DVKVTQSSRYLVKRTGEKVFLECVQDMDHENMFWYRQDPGLGLRLIYFSYDVKMKEKGDIPEGYSVSREKKERFSLILESASTNQTSMYLCASSPYGGRETQYFGPGTRLLVL.

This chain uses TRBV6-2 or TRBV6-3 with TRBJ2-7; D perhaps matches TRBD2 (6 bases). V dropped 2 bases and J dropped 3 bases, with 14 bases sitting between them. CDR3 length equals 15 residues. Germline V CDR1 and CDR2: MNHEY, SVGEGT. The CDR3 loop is CASSYGVAENYEQYF. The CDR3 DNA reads TGTGCCAGCAGTTACGGGGTAGCGGAGAACTACGAGCAGTACTTC.

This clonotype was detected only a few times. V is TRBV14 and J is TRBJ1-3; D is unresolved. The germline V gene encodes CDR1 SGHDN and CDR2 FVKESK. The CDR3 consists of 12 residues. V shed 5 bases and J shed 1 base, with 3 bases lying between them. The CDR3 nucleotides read TGTGCCAGCAGCAAATCTGGAAACACCATATATTTT. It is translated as CASSKSGNTIYF.

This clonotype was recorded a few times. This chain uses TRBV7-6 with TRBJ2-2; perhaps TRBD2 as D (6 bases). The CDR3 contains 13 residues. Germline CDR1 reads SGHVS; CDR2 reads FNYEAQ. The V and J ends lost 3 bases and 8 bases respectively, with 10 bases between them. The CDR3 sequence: CASSLTRVGELFF. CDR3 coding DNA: TGTGCCAGCAGCTTGACTAGGGTAGGGGAGCTGTTTTTT.

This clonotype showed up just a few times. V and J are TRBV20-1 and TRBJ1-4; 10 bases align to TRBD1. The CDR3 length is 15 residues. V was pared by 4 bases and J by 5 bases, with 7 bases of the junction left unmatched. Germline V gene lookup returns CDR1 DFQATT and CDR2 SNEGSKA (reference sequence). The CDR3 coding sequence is TGCAGTGCTACCGGGACAGGGGTGTTGAATGAAAAACTGTTTTTT. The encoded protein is CSATGTGVLNEKLFF.

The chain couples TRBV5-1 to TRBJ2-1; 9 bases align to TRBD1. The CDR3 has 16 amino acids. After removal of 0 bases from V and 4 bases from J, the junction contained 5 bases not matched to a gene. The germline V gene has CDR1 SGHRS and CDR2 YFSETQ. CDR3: CASSLVGQGNYNEQFF. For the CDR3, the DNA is TGCGCCAGCAGCTTGGTGGGACAGGGCAATTACAATGAGCAGTTCTTC.

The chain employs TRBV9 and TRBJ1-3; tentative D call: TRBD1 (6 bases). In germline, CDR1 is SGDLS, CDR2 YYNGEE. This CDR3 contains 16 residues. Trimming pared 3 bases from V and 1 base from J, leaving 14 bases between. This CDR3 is CASSGNDRTSGNTIYF. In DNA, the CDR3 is TGTGCCAGCAGCGGGAACGACAGGACTTCTGGAAACACCATATATTTT.

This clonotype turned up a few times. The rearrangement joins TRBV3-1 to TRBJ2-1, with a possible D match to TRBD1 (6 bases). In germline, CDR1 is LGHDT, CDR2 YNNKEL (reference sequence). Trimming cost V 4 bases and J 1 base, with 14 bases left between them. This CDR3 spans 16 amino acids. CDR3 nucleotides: TGTGCCAGCAGCCTTTATAGCCAGGGGTCCTACAATGAGCAGTTCTTC. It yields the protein CASSLYSQGSYNEQFF.

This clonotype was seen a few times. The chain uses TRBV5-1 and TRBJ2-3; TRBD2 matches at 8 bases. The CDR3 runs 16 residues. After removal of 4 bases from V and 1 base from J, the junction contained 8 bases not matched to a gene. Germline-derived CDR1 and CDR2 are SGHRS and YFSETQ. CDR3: CASSGSREGGTDTQYF. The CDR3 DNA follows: TGCGCCAGCAGCGGATCTCGGGAGGGCGGCACAGATACGCAGTATTTT.

This CDR3 is CASSFGQLGHEQFF. As DNA, the CDR3 is TGTGCCAGCAGCTTTGGGCAGCTGGGCCATGAGCAGTTCTTC. This chain links TRBV7-9 with TRBJ2-1; D is uncertain. The CDR3 length is 14 residues. Between the trimmed V and J ends, which lost 3 bases and 8 bases, there was a span of 14 bases. CDR1 SEHNR and CDR2 FQNEAQ come from the germline V gene (reference sequence). The whole variable domain, filled in from reference TRBV7-9 and TRBJ2-1, reads DTGVSQNPRHKITKRGQNVTFRCDPISEHNRLYWYRQTLGQGPEFLTYFQNEAQLEKSRLLSDRFSAERPKGSFSTLEIQRTEQGDSAMYLCASSFGQLGHEQFFGPGTRLTVL.

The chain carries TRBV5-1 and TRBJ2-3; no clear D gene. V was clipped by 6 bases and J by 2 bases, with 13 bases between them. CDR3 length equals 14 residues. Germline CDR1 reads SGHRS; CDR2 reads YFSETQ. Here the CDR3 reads CASTLDTNTDTQYF. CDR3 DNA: TGCGCCAGCACCCTCGACACAAACACAGATACGCAGTATTTT.

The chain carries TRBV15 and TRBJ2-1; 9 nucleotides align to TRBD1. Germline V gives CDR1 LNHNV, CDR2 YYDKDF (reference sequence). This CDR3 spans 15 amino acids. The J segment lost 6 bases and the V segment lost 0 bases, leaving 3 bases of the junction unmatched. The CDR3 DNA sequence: TGTGCCACCAGCAGAGAGCCGACAGGGGGCAATGAGCAGTTCTTC. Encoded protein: CATSREPTGGNEQFF. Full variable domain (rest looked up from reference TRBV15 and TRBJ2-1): DAMVIQNPRYQVTQFGKPVTLSCSQTLNHNVMYWYQQKSSQAPKLLFHYYDKDFNNEADTPDNFQSRRPNTSFCFLDIRSPGLGDTAMYLCATSREPTGGNEQFFGPGTRLTVL.

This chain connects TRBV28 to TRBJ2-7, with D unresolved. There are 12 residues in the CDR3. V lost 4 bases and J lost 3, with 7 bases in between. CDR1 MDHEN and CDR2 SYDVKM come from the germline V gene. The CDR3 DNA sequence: TGTGCCAGCAGTTACTCGCACTACGAGCAGTACTTC. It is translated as CASSYSHYEQYF.

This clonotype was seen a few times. CDR3 region: CASHGGLAATDTQYF. CDR3 in DNA: TGTGCCAGTCACGGTGGGCTAGCGGCCACAGATACGCAGTATTTT. The rearrangement uses TRBV2 and TRBJ2-3; TRBD2 aligns across 7 bases. Germline-derived CDR1 and CDR2 are SNHLY and FYNNEI. V lost 9 bases, J lost 2 bases, and 11 bases stayed unmatched. This CDR3 contains 15 residues.

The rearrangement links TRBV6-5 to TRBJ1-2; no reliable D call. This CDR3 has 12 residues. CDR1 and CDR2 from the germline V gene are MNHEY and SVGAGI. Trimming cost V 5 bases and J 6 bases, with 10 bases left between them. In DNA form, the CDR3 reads TGTGCCAGCAGTCCCTCGAAGCATGGCTACACCTTC. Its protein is CASSPSKHGYTF.

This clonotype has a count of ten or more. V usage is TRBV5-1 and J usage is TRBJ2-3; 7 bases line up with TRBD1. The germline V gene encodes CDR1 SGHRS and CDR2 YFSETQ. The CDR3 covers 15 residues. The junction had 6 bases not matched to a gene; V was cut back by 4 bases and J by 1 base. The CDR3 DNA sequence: TGCGCCAGCAGCCTACGGACAGGCGGCACAGATACGCAGTATTTT. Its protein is CASSLRTGGTDTQYF. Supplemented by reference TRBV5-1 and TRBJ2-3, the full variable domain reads KAGVTQTPRYLIKTRGQQVTLSCSPISGHRSVSWYQQTPGQGLQFLFEYFSETQRNKGNFPGRFSGRQFSNSRSEMNVSTLELGDSALYLCASSLRTGGTDTQYFGPGTRLTVL.

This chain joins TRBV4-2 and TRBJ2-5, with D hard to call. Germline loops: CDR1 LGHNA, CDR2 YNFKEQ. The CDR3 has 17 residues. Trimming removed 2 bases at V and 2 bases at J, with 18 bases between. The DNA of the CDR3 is TGTGCCAGCAGCCAACCCACGGAAAACCTACATCAAGAGACCCAGTACTTC. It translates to CASSQPTENLHQETQYF.

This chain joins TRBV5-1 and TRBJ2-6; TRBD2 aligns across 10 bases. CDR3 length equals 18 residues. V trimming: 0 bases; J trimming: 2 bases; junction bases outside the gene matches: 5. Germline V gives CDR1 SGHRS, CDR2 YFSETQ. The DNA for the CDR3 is TGCGCCAGCAGCTTGGCTCCTAGCGGGAGTACTGGGGCCAACGTCCTGACTTTC. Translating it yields CASSLAPSGSTGANVLTF.

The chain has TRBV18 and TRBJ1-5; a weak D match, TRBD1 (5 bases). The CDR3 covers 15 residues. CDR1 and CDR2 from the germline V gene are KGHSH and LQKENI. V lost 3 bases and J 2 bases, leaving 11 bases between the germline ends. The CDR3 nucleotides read TGTGCCAGCTCACCGGGCAGGGTAGGCAATCAGCCCCAGCATTTT. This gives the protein CASSPGRVGNQPQHF.

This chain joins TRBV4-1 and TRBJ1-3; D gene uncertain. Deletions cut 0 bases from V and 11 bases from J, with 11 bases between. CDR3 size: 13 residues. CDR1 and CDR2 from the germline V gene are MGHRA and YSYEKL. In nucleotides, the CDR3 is TGCGCCAGCAGCCAAGATTGGCGGCCAGCCATATATTTT. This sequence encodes CASSQDWRPAIYF.

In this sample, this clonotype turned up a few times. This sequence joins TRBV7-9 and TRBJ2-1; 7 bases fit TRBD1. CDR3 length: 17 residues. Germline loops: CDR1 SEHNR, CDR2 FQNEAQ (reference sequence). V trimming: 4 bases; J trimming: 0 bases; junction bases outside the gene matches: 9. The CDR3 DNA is TGTGCCAGCAGCTCAAAACTACAGGGGAGCTCCTACAATGAGCAGTTCTTC. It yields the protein CASSSKLQGSSYNEQFF.